A selection of T cell receptor beta chains follows, all from one sample in a study of blood T cell repertoires in COVID-19. Only in-frame clones appear in the TCRdb table, and some are missing; sequencing was by immunoSEQ multiplex PCR. The sample holds about 74,000 clones, more than 70% seen once. The specimen was peripheral blood. These receptors came from a woman over 75 with acute or convalescent COVID-19. CDR3s include the opening cysteine and the closing phenylalanine or tryptophan. A D gene is named only where the DNA matches it firmly. Not every row has a clone size; where given, it reads once, few, many or a size class.

TRBV19	TRBJ1-2	once	TRBD1	TGTGCCAGTAGTATAGATCTTCCAACAGGGGGCGACTATGGCTACACCTTC	CASSIDLPTGGDYGYTF
TRBV30	TRBJ1-5	-	-	TGTGCCTGGAGTGGACAGGCATATAGCAATCAGCCCCAGCATTTT	CAWSGQAYSNQPQHF
TRBV7-9	TRBJ2-3	once	-	TGTGCCAGCAGCCCAAGGACAGCCCAGATTCCGACGCAGTATTTT	CASSPRTAQIPTQYF
TRBV28	TRBJ1-6	-	TRBD1	TGTGCCAGCAGTATCCAGGGACAGGGCTATAATTCACCCCTCCACTTT	CASSIQGQGYNSPLHF
TRBV7-2	TRBJ1-1	-	TRBD1	TGTGCCAGCAGAGTGACAGGGAGCACTGAAGCTTTCTTT	CASRVTGSTEAFF
TRBV28	TRBJ1-4	-	TRBD1	TGTGCCAGCGGCTTGACAGGGTATGAAAAACTGTTTTTT	CASGLTGYEKLFF
TRBV7-6	TRBJ2-5	-	-	TGTGCCAGCAGCCCACTAGCTCGAGAGACCCAGTACTTC	CASSPLARETQYF
TRBV15	TRBJ1-2	once	-	TGTGCCACCAGCAGAGCTGCGGGGGGCGGCTATGGCTACACCTTC	CATSRAAGGGYGYTF
TRBV5-1	TRBJ1-1	-	-	TGCGCCAGCAGCCTAAAGACAGGGAACACTGAAGCTTTCTTT	CASSLKTGNTEAFF
TRBV15	TRBJ2-7	-	-	TGTGCCACCAGCACCACGAGACAGGCTGGGTTCGAGCAGTACTTC	CATSTTRQAGFEQYF
TRBV5-1	TRBJ1-4	-	TRBD1	TGCGCCAGCAGCCAGGGACAGCCTAATGAAAAACTGTTTTTT	CASSQGQPNEKLFF
TRBV7-9	TRBJ2-7	-	-	TGTGCCAGCAGTGGGGGCTGGGAGCAGTACTTC	CASSGGWEQYF
TRBV3-1/TRBV3-2	TRBJ1-1	-	-	TGTGCCAGCAGCCAAGGGACAGTTAAAGCTTTCTTT	CASSQGTVKAFF
TRBV10-3	TRBJ2-3	-	-	TGTGCCATCAGTACTAGCACAGATACGCAGTATTTT	CAISTSTDTQYF
TRBV27	TRBJ2-7	-	TRBD2	TGTGCCAGCAGGAAGCCCGGGAGGTTCTACGAGCAGTACTTC	CASRKPGRFYEQYF
TRBV6-5	TRBJ2-2	-	-	TGTGCCAGCAGATTCAACAGGGACACCGGGGAGCTGTTTTTT	CASRFNRDTGELFF
TRBV10-3	TRBJ2-3	-	TRBD1	TGTGCCATCAGTAGACAGGGGGCTACAGATACGCAGTATTTT	CAISRQGATDTQYF
TRBV7-2	TRBJ2-1	-	TRBD1	TGTGCCAGCAGGTCCGGGACAGGGTTCTACAATGAGCAGTTCTTC	CASRSGTGFYNEQFF
TRBV7-9	TRBJ2-7	-	TRBD1	TGTGCCAGCAGCTCTCGACAGGGCGACGAGCAGTACTTC	CASSSRQGDEQYF
TRBV3-1/TRBV3-2	TRBJ2-7	-	TRBD1	TGTGCCAGCAGCCACCTGGGACAGGGGTTCTCCTACGAGCAGTACTTC	CASSHLGQGFSYEQYF
TRBV19	TRBJ1-1	-	-	TGTGCCAGTAGTTTATCCATTAGCACTGAAGCTTTCTTT	CASSLSISTEAFF